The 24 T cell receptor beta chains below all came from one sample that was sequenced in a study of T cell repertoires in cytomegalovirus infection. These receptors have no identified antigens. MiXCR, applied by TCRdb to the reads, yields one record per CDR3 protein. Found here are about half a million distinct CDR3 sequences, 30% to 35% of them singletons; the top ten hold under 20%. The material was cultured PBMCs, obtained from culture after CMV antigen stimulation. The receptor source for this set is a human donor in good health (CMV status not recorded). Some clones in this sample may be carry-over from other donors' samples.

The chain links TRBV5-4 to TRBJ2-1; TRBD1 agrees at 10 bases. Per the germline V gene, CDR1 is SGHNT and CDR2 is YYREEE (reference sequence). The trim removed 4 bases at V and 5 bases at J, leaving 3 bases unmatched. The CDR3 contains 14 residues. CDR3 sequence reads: CASSPGTGDNEQFF. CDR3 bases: TGTGCCAGCAGCCCTGGGACAGGGGACAATGAGCAGTTCTTC.

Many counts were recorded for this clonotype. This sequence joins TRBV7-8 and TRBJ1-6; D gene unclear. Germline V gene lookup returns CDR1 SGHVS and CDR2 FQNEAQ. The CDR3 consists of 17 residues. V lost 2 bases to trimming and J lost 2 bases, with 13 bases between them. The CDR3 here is CASSLFSSETYNSPLHF. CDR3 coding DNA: TGTGCCAGCAGCTTATTTTCTTCGGAGACCTATAATTCACCCCTCCACTTT.

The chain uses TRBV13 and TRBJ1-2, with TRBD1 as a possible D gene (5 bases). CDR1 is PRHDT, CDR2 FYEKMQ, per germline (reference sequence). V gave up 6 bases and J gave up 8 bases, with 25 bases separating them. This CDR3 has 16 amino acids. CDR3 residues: CASSPGGSLSKGGYTF. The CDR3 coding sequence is TGTGCCAGCAGTCCCGGGGGGTCCCTGTCTAAAGGAGGCTACACCTTC.

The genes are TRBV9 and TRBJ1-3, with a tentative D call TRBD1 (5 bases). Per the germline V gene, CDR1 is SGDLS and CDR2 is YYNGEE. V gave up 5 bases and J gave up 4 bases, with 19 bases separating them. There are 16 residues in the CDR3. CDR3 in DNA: TGTGCCAGCAGTCCCGGGACGCCGCTATTGGGAAACACCATATATTTT. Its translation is CASSPGTPLLGNTIYF.

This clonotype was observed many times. In nucleotides, the CDR3 is TGTGCCAGCAGCCCGTCCCTAGGGAATCCGTACAATGAGCAGTTCTTC. It specifies CASSPSLGNPYNEQFF. The rearrangement uses TRBV7-2 and TRBJ2-1; D is unresolved. V lost 5 bases and J lost 4, with 18 bases in between. The CDR3 totals 16 residues. Germline-derived CDR1 and CDR2 are SGHTA and FQGNSA.

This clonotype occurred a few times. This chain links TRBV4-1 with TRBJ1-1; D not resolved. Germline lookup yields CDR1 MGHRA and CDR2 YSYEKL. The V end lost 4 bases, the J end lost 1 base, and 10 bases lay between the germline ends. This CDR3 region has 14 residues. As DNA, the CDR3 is TGCGCCAGCAGCCGCGCCATTACGAACACTGAAGCTTTCTTT. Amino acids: CASSRAITNTEAFF.

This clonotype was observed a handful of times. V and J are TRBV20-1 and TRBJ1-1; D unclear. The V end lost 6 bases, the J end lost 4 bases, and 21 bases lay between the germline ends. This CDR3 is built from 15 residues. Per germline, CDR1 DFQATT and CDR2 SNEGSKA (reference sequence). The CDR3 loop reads CSAQKGEVWGTEAFF. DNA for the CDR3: TGCAGTGCACAAAAAGGTGAGGTATGGGGCACTGAAGCTTTCTTT.

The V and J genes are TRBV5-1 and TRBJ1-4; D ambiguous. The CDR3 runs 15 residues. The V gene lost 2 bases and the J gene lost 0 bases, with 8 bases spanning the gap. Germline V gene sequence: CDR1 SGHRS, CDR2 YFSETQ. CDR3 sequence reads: CASSFQPTTNEKLFF. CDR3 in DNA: TGCGCCAGCAGCTTTCAACCGACAACTAATGAAAAACTGTTTTTT.

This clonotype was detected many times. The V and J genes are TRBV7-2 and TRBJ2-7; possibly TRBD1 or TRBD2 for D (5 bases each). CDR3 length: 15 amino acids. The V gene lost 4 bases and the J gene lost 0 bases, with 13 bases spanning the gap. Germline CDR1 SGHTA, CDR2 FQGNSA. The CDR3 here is CASSSEGRSSYEQYV. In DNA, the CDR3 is TGTGCCAGCAGCTCCGAGGGGCGAAGCTCCTACGAGCAGTACGTC.

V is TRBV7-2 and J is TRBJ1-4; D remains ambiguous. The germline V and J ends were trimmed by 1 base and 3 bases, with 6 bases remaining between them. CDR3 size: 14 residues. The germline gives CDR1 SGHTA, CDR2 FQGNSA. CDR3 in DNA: TGTGCCAGCAGCTTAGGGCGCTCTAATGAAAAACTGTTTTTT. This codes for CASSLGRSNEKLFF.

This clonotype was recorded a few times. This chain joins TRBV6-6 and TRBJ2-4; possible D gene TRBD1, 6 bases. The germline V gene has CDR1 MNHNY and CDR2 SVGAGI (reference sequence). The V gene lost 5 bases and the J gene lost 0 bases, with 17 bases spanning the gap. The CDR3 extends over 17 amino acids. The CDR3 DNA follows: TGTGCCAGCAGTCCCCGGACAGCAACATTAGCCAAAAACATTCAGTACTTC. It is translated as CASSPRTATLAKNIQYF.

The CDR3 bases are TGTGCCAGCAGTCGGGTTAGCAATCAGCCCCAGCATTTT. It yields the protein CASSRVSNQPQHF. The V call is TRBV6-2 or TRBV6-3, the J call TRBJ1-5, with D unresolved. CDR1 MNHEY and CDR2 SVGEGT come from the germline V gene. This CDR3 region has 13 residues. Trimming shortened V by 5 bases and J by 0 bases, and 5 bases separated the two germline ends.

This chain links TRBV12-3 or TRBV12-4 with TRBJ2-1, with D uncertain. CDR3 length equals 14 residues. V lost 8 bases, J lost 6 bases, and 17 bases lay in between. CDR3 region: CASSFQFGSNEQFF. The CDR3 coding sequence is TGTGCCAGCTCATTCCAGTTTGGAAGCAATGAGCAGTTCTTC.

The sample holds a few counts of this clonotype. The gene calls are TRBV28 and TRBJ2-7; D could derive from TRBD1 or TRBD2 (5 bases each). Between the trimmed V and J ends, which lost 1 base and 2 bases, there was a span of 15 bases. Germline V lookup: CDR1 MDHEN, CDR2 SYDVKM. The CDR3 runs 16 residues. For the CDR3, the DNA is TGTGCCAGCAGTTTATTGGGAGACAGTATCCCCTACGAGCAGTACTTC. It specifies CASSLLGDSIPYEQYF. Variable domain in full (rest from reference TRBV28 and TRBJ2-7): DVKVTQSSRYLVKRTGEKVFLECVQDMDHENMFWYRQDPGLGLRLIYFSYDVKMKEKGDIPEGYSVSREKKERFSLILESASTNQTSMYLCASSLLGDSIPYEQYFGPGTRLTVT.

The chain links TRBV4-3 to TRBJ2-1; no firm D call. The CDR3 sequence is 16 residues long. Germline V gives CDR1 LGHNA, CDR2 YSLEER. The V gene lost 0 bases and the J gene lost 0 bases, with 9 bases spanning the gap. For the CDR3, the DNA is TGCGCCAGCAGCCAAGAGACGATGAGCTCCTACAATGAGCAGTTCTTC. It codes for CASSQETMSSYNEQFF.

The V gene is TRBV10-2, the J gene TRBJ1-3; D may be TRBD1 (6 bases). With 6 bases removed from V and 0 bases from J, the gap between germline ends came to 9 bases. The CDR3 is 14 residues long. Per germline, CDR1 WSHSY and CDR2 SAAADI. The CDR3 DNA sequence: TGCGCCAGCAGGGAGGACAGCTCTGGAAACACCATATATTTT. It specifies CASREDSSGNTIYF.

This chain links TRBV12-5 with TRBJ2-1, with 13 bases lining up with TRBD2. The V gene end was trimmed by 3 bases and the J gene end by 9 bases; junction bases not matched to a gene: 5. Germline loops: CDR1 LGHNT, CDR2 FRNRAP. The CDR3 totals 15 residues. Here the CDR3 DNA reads TGTGCTAGTGGTTTAACTAGCGGGAGGGCCGGTGAGCAGTTCTTC. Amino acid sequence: CASGLTSGRAGEQFF.

For the CDR3, the DNA is TGTGCCAGCAGTTTTTCGCGGCTCTTAGCCAAAAACATTCAGTACTTC. Translated, it gives CASSFSRLLAKNIQYF. The chain links TRBV6-2 or TRBV6-3 to TRBJ2-4; D call uncertain. The CDR3 is 16 amino acids. Germline CDR1 reads MNHEY; CDR2 reads SVGEGT. V gave up 4 bases and J gave up 0 bases, with 13 bases separating them.

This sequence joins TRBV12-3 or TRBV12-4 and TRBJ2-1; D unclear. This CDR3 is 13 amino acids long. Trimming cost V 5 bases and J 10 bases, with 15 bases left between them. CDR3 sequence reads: CASSPSAFGEQFF. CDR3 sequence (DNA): TGTGCCAGCAGTCCCTCGGCCTTCGGGGAGCAGTTCTTC.

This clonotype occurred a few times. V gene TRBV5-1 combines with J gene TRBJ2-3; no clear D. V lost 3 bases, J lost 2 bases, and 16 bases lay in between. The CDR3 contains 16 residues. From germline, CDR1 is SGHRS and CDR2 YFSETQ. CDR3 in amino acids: CASSSGSSVFTDTQYF. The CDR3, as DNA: TGCGCCAGCAGCTCTGGAAGCTCTGTGTTCACAGATACGCAGTATTTT.

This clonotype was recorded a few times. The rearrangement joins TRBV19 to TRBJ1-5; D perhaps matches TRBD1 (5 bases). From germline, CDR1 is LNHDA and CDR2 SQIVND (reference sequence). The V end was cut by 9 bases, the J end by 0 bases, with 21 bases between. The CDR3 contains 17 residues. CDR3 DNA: TGTGCCAGCGACCCGGGACTGACAGTATATAGCAATCAGCCCCAGCATTTT. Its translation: CASDPGLTVYSNQPQHF.

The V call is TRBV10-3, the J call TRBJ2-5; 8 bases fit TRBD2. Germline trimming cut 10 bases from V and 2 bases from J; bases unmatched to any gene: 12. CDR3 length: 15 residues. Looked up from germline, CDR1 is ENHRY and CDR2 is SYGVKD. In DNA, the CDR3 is TGTGCCAGCAGCGGGAGACAGGCGGTACAAGAGACCCAGTACTTC. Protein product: CASSGRQAVQETQYF.

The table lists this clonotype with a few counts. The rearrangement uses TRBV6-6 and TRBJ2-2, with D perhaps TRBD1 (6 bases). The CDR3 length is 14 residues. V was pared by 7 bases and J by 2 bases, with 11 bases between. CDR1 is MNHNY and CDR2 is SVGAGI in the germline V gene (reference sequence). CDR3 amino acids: CASTDRFNTGELFF. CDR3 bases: TGTGCCAGCACTGACAGGTTTAACACCGGGGAGCTGTTTTTT.

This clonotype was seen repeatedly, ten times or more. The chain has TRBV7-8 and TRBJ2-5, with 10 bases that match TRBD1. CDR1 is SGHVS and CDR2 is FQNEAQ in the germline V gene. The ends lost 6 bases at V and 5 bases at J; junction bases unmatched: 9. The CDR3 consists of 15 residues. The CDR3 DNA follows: TGTGCCAGCAGAATGAGGGACAGGGGAAAGGAGACCCAGTACTTC. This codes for CASRMRDRGKETQYF.